Here is one T cell receptor (beta chain) with its context. This CDR3 region has 17 residues. Per the germline V gene, CDR1 is MDHEN and CDR2 is SYDVKM. The V end lost 6 bases, the J end lost 2 bases, and 21 bases lay between the germline ends. This record belongs to a study of OX40 agonist ivuxolimab in advanced cancers. The data were produced by immunoSEQ multiplex PCR, yet TCRdb's version contains in-frame clones alone and is incomplete. The sample gives around 29,000 clones, 70% to 90% of which show up once; under 20% is in the top ten. This sequence originates from an adult with an advanced solid tumor such as melanoma, head and neck, liver or kidney cancer. The chain recombines TRBV28 with TRBJ2-3; D possibly corresponds to TRBD1 (7 bases). The sequencing here drew on CD4+ or CD8+ T cells sorted from blood, taken in a trial of the OX40 agonist ivuxolimab. The CDR3 is CASRPRLGQVHTDTQYF. CDR3 in DNA: TGTGCCAGCAGACCCCGACTAGGACAGGTTCACACAGATACGCAGTATTTT.